Below are 25 T cell receptor beta chains sequenced from a single sample in a study of blood T cells in healthy people across ages. A J-beta primer mix and a sample-barcoded 5' primer were used in a second PCR of roughly 6 to 11 cycles. TCRdb ran MiXCR on the 5' RACE reads and lists one entry per CDR3 protein. The sample lists some 940,000 distinct CDR3 sequences, 29% occurring once. This sample also appeared in a second study, on T cells of mothers and their children.

The sample consisted of blood. These receptors came from a woman aged 40 to 50 in good health.

V and J are TRBV18 and TRBJ2-7; D not resolved. CDR1 and CDR2 from the germline V gene are KGHSH and LQKENI. The germline V and J ends were trimmed by 1 base and 3 bases, with 10 bases remaining between them. The CDR3 totals 14 residues. CDR3 sequence reads: CASSPRMPSYEQYF. The CDR3 DNA sequence: TGTGCCAGCTCACCACGCATGCCCAGCTACGAGCAGTACTTC.

The rearrangement links TRBV7-2 to TRBJ2-2; TRBD2 matches 8 bases. Per germline, CDR1 SGHTA and CDR2 FQGNSA. This CDR3 has 16 amino acids. The ends lost 5 bases at V and 5 bases at J; junction bases unmatched: 10. The CDR3 sequence: CASSPPGGSYTGELFF. CDR3 in DNA: TGTGCCAGCAGCCCACCGGGGGGGAGCTATACCGGGGAGCTGTTTTTT. Supplemented by reference TRBV7-2 and TRBJ2-2, the full variable domain reads GAGVSQSPSNKVTEKGKDVELRCDPISGHTALYWYRQSLGQGLEFLIYFQGNSAPDKSGLPSDRFSAERTGGSVSTLTIQRTQQEDSAVYLCASSPPGGSYTGELFFGEGSRLTVL.

This chain joins TRBV4-3 and TRBJ2-1; D is tentatively TRBD1 or TRBD2 (5 bases each). With the DNA end fitting TRBJ2-7 better, the J assignment may be wrong. Germline V gene lookup returns CDR1 LGHNA and CDR2 YSLEER. The CDR3 has 15 amino acids. Here the CDR3 reads CASSQGPAVYNEQYF. The CDR3 nucleotides are TGCGCCAGCAGCCAGGGACCAGCAGTATACAATGAGCAGTACTTC.

The gene calls are TRBV30 and TRBJ1-5; D call uncertain. Trimming removed 2 bases from V and 3 bases from J, with 8 bases in between. Looked up from germline, CDR1 is GTSNPN and CDR2 is SVGIG (reference sequence). This CDR3 has 13 residues. CDR3 DNA sequence: TGTGCCTGGAGTTTGAACTACAATCAGCCCCAGCATTTT. This encodes CAWSLNYNQPQHF.

This clonotype has ten or more counts. The chain uses TRBV27 and TRBJ1-2; no clear D. V was shortened by 8 bases and J by 6 bases, with 10 bases between the two germline ends. From germline, CDR1 is MNHEY and CDR2 SMNVEV (reference sequence). The CDR3 totals 11 residues. The CDR3 sequence: CASRSVNGYTF. CDR3 in DNA: TGTGCCAGCCGTTCGGTAAATGGCTACACCTTC.

V is TRBV5-4 and J is TRBJ1-2; TRBD1 matches at 10 bases. Germline loops: CDR1 SGHNT, CDR2 YYREEE (reference sequence). V gave up 2 bases and J gave up 0 bases; unmatched junction bases: 4. The CDR3 is 16 amino acids. The CDR3 region has the DNA TGTGCCAGCAGCTTAGGAGGGACAGGGGCTAACTATGGCTACACCTTC. Protein sequence: CASSLGGTGANYGYTF.

This clonotype was found a few times. The J gene is TRBJ2-3, the V gene TRBV5-1, with a weak D call TRBD2 (5 bases). The V end lost 0 bases, the J end lost 6 bases, and 20 bases lay between the germline ends. This CDR3 contains 17 residues. Germline CDR1 and CDR2: SGHRS and YFSETQ. The CDR3 loop reads CASSLARGSGGADTQYF. The CDR3 nucleotides read TGCGCCAGCAGCTTGGCCAGAGGGAGCGGCGGTGCGGATACGCAGTATTTT. The full variable domain, rest sourced from reference TRBV5-1 and TRBJ2-3, is KAGVTQTPRYLIKTRGQQVTLSCSPISGHRSVSWYQQTPGQGLQFLFEYFSETQRNKGNFPGRFSGRQFSNSRSEMNVSTLELGDSALYLCASSLARGSGGADTQYFGPGTRLTVL.

V and J are TRBV6-5 and TRBJ2-2, with TRBD1 matching 10 bases. The germline gives CDR1 MNHEY, CDR2 SVGAGI. The V segment lost 10 bases and the J segment 3 bases; nucleotides outside the gene matches: 5. The length of the CDR3 is 14 residues. DNA of the CDR3: TGTGCCACCTACGGGACAGGGGACACCGGGGAGCTGTTTTTT. As protein: CATYGTGDTGELFF.

The chain has TRBV20-1 and TRBJ1-1, with a tentative D call TRBD1 (6 bases). The CDR3 has 13 amino acids. Germline V gene sequence: CDR1 DFQATT, CDR2 SNEGSKA (reference sequence). V was cut by 5 bases and J by 2 bases, with 12 bases left in between. The CDR3 sequence: CSAGRGPNTEAFF. CDR3 DNA: TGCAGTGCTGGCAGGGGCCCTAACACTGAAGCTTTCTTT.

This clonotype was recorded a few times. The chain joins TRBV5-6 to TRBJ2-2, with unresolved D. Germline CDR1 is SGHDT and CDR2 is YYEEEE. With 5 bases removed from V and 1 base from J, the gap between germline ends came to 6 bases. The length of the CDR3 is 13 residues. CDR3 nucleotides: TGTGCCAGCAGGCCGGAGAACACCGGGGAGCTGTTTTTT. This gives the protein CASRPENTGELFF.

The chain employs TRBV4-1 and TRBJ2-5; the D gene could be TRBD1 or TRBD2 (5 bases each). There are 17 residues in the CDR3. V lost 5 bases and J 1 base, leaving 20 bases between the germline ends. Germline CDR1 MGHRA, CDR2 YSYEKL. CDR3 in amino acids: CASSYLPGPQFQETQYF. The CDR3 nucleotides read TGCGCCAGCAGCTACCTACCGGGACCACAGTTCCAAGAGACCCAGTACTTC.

This clonotype occurred many times. The chain carries TRBV7-2 and TRBJ2-7; TRBD1 is a possible D gene (6 bases). There are 14 residues in the CDR3. Trimming took 0 bases from V and 5 from J, leaving 11 bases between them. Per the germline V gene, CDR1 is SGHTA and CDR2 is FQGNSA. As DNA, the CDR3 is TGTGCCAGCAGCTTAGCGCCACAGGGCCACGAGCAGTACTTC. It encodes CASSLAPQGHEQYF.

This clonotype was seen ten or more times. The rearrangement joins TRBV20-1 to TRBJ2-7; TRBD2 agrees at 7 bases. V lost 4 bases to trimming and J lost 4 bases; unmatched junction nucleotides: 4. Germline V gives CDR1 DFQATT, CDR2 SNEGSKA (reference sequence). The CDR3 runs to 12 residues. For the CDR3, the DNA is TGCAGTGCTAAACTTAGCGGGTACGAGCAGTACTTC. Encoded protein: CSAKLSGYEQYF.

This chain links TRBV10-3 with TRBJ1-1, with D hard to call. Germline V CDR1 and CDR2: ENHRY, SYGVKD. V was clipped by 3 bases and J by 7 bases, with 15 bases between them. CDR3 length: 14 residues. In DNA form, the CDR3 reads TGTGCCATCAGTGAAAGGATGGAGAGGAGTGAAGCTTTCTTT. Translating it yields CAISERMERSEAFF.

The rearrangement uses TRBV2 and TRBJ1-1, with 9 bases lining up with TRBD1. Trimming removed 6 bases from V and 1 base from J; junction bases left unmatched: 9. Germline values: CDR1 SNHLY, CDR2 FYNNEI. The CDR3 sequence is 16 residues long. CDR3 sequence: CASRAQRTGENTEAFF. As DNA, the CDR3 is TGTGCCAGCAGGGCCCAACGGACAGGGGAGAACACTGAAGCTTTCTTT.

V usage is TRBV4-1 and J usage is TRBJ1-5; a possible D gene is TRBD1 (5 bases). The CDR3 runs 15 residues. V lost 4 bases and J lost 3, with 13 bases in between. Germline values: CDR1 MGHRA, CDR2 YSYEKL. Here the CDR3 reads CASSLRDLDNQPQHF. The CDR3 DNA is TGCGCCAGCAGCCTACGGGACCTTGACAATCAGCCCCAGCATTTT.

The chain couples TRBV18 to TRBJ2-1; D might be TRBD1 (6 bases). Germline V lookup: CDR1 KGHSH, CDR2 LQKENI. CDR3 size: 14 residues. Trimming left V 2 bases short and J 7 bases short, with 12 bases between. Here the CDR3 reads CASSPGGIRNEQFF. The CDR3 DNA sequence: TGTGCCAGCTCACCAGGGGGCATTCGGAATGAGCAGTTCTTC.

The V gene is TRBV29-1, the J gene TRBJ2-5, with D perhaps assigned TRBD1 or TRBD2 (6 bases each). V shed 2 bases and J shed 5 bases, with 18 bases lying between them. The germline gives CDR1 SQVTM, CDR2 ANQGSEA. There are 15 residues in the CDR3. CDR3 protein: CSVESGALTLETQYF. In nucleotides, the CDR3 is TGCAGCGTTGAATCGGGGGCTCTTACCTTGGAGACCCAGTACTTC.

CDR3 in DNA: TGTGCCAGCTCACCTAGGAAAACCGGGGACACCATATATTTT. Its protein product is CASSPRKTGDTIYF. The chain carries TRBV18 and TRBJ1-3; D is undetermined. This CDR3 is built from 14 residues. V shed 3 bases and J shed 8 bases, with 14 bases lying between them. Per the germline V gene, CDR1 is KGHSH and CDR2 is LQKENI.

Concerning this clonotype itself: A much larger clone lies a single base off, so this may be a read error. The V call is TRBV28, the J call TRBJ2-7; D not resolved. Looked up from germline, CDR1 is MDHEN and CDR2 is SYDVKM. The CDR3 is 15 amino acids. V shed 11 bases and J shed 0 bases, with 20 bases lying between them. The CDR3 reads CARYAVLGSSYEQYF. For the CDR3, the DNA is TGTGCCCGCTACGCGGTCCTGGGAAGCTCCTACGAGCAGTACTTC.

Note on this clonotype: Possible read error: a much larger clone is one base away. This chain joins TRBV6-5 and TRBJ2-1; TRBD1 might be the D (7 bases). In germline, CDR1 is MNHEY, CDR2 SVGAGI. The CDR3 has 15 amino acids. The CDR3 DNA sequence: TGTGCCAGCAGTTCCGGAGGGGGCTCCTGCAATGAGCAGTTCTTC. It codes for CASSSGGGSCNEQFF.

V and J are TRBV19 and TRBJ1-5, with D unclear. Trimming cost V 7 bases and J 5 bases, with 15 bases left between them. The CDR3 is made up of 14 amino acids. Germline V gene lookup returns CDR1 LNHDA and CDR2 SQIVND (reference sequence). This CDR3 is CASKEDLRDQPQHF. CDR3 bases: TGTGCCAGTAAGGAGGACCTTCGGGATCAGCCCCAGCATTTT.

The rearrangement uses TRBV6-2 or TRBV6-3 and TRBJ2-1; D may match TRBD1 or TRBD2 (5 bases each). Germline loops: CDR1 MNHEY, CDR2 SVGEGT. The V and J ends lost 7 bases and 0 bases respectively, with 10 bases between them. The CDR3 is made up of 14 amino acids. For the CDR3, the DNA is TGTGCCAGCACGGGGCTTTACTCCTACAATGAGCAGTTCTTC. The encoded protein is CASTGLYSYNEQFF.

The gene calls are TRBV28 and TRBJ2-1; 7 bases map to TRBD2. The J segment lost 0 bases and the V segment lost 5 bases, leaving 10 bases of the junction unmatched. This CDR3 contains 17 residues. Germline V gene sequence: CDR1 MDHEN, CDR2 SYDVKM. CDR3 sequence: CASSPGTTSSSYNEQFF. CDR3 in DNA: TGTGCCAGCAGTCCCGGGACTACCTCGAGCTCCTACAATGAGCAGTTCTTC. The full variable domain, rest sourced from reference TRBV28 and TRBJ2-1, is DVKVTQSSRYLVKRTGEKVFLECVQDMDHENMFWYRQDPGLGLRLIYFSYDVKMKEKGDIPEGYSVSREKKERFSLILESASTNQTSMYLCASSPGTTSSSYNEQFFGPGTRLTVL.

This clonotype was found many times. The chain is built from TRBV20-1 and TRBJ2-5; the match to TRBD1 covers 9 bases. CDR3 size: 14 residues. V gave up 1 base and J gave up 5 bases; unmatched junction bases: 5. Germline CDR1 reads DFQATT; CDR2 reads SNEGSKA (reference sequence). CDR3 residues: CSARGGQGKETQYF. CDR3 nucleotides: TGCAGTGCTAGAGGCGGACAGGGGAAGGAGACCCAGTACTTC.